This TCR beta chain is drawn from a study of cytomegalovirus exposure and HLA in healthy donors. CDR1 and CDR2 from the germline V gene are MDHEN and SYDVKM. The CDR3 consists of 12 residues. V lost 5 bases and J 5 bases, leaving 9 bases between the germline ends. PCR involved 60 Vbeta and 13 Jbeta primers. Generated by immunoSEQ multiplex PCR, the TCRdb table keeps only in-frame clones and is missing some. The sample includes some 200,000 clones, over 70% seen only once; the top ten take 2.2%. J is TRBJ1-2 and V is TRBV28; the D is unclear. The TCR originated in a woman aged 30 to 39 in good health and CMV-seronegative. The sample was PBMCs. The chain's CDR3 is CASSLPGYGYTF. DNA of the CDR3: TGTGCCAGCAGTCTCCCGGGGTATGGCTACACCTTC.